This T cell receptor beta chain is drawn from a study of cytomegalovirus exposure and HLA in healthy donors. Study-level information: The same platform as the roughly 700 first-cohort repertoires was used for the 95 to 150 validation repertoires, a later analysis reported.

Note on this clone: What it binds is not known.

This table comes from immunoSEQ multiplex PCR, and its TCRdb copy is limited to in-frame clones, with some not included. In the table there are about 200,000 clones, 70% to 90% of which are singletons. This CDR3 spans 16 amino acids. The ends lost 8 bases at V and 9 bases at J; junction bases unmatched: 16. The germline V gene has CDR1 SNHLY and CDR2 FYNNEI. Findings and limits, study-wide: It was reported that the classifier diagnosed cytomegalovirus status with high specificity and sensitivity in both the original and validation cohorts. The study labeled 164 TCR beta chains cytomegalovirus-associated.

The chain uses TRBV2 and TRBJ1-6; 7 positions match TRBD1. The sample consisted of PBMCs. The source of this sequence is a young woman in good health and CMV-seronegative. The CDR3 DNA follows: TGTGCCAGCCCACCGGGTGGAGGGGGCGAAGCTTCACCCCTCCACTTT. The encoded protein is CASPPGGGGEASPLHF.